These T cell receptor beta chains were read from a single sample in a study of cytomegalovirus exposure and HLA in healthy donors. Profiling relied on immunoSEQ multiplex PCR, and the TCRdb table lists in-frame clones only, not all of them. The table shows about 120,000 clones, with about 96% occurring only once. The sample consisted of PBMCs. The receptor set was obtained from a man younger than 35 in good health and CMV-seronegative. Both conserved end residues are part of each CDR3. The order of the fields is CDR3 length, D gene, clone size, J gene, V gene, CDR3 DNA, CDR3 protein. D genes are given only for firm matches. Size values are once, few and many counts, or a class for expanded clones, and some rows have none.

>15|TRBD2|NA|TRBJ2-1|TRBV11-3
TGTGCCAGCAGCCCAGGGCGGGAGAACTACAATGAGCAGTTCTTC
CASSPGRENYNEQFF
>17|TRBD2|NA|TRBJ2-2|TRBV5-6
TGTGCCAGCACCACTCCCAAAGCGGGAGGCTTCACCGGGGAGCTGTTTTTT
CASTTPKAGGFTGELFF
>17|NA|NA|TRBJ2-7|TRBV19
TGTGCCAGTAGTATAGGGACAGCCGGAATCGGGTCTCGGGAGCAGTACTTC
CASSIGTAGIGSREQYF
>15|TRBD1|NA|TRBJ2-3|TRBV9
TGTGCCAGCAGCGTAGGACAGGGAGGCACAGATACGCAGTATTTT
CASSVGQGGTDTQYF
>14|TRBD1|NA|TRBJ2-7|TRBV13
TGTGCCAGCACAGGACAGGGAAAGTTCTACGAGCAGTACTTC
CASTGQGKFYEQYF
>14|NA|NA|TRBJ2-1|TRBV11-3
TGTGCCAGCACCCCGGACAGCTCCTACAATGAGCAGTTCTTC
CASTPDSSYNEQFF
>14|NA|NA|TRBJ2-7|TRBV11-2
TGTGCCAGCAGCTTCCCCGGGACATCTTACGAGCAGTACTTC
CASSFPGTSYEQYF
>15|TRBD2|NA|TRBJ2-1|TRBV7-9
TGTGCCAGCAGCTTTGGTACTAGCGGCTACAATGAGCAGTTCTTC
CASSFGTSGYNEQFF
>15|NA|NA|TRBJ1-5|TRBV15
TGTGCCACCAGCAAATCCCCCGGGGGGGTAGGGCCCCAGCATTTT
CATSKSPGGVGPQHF
>15|TRBD1|NA|TRBJ1-2|TRBV7-8
TGTGCCAGCAGCTTAGCCTTGGCAGGGGGCTATGGCTACACCTTC
CASSLALAGGYGYTF
>16|TRBD2|NA|TRBJ2-3|TRBV7-2
TGTGCCAGCAGCCTTCTACTAGCGGGAGTCTCAGATACGCAGTATTTT
CASSLLLAGVSDTQYF
>14|NA|NA|TRBJ1-2|TRBV28
TGTGCCAGCAGCTCTAAGGCAGGGTCGGCCGGCTACACCTTC
CASSSKAGSAGYTF
>13|TRBD1|once|TRBJ1-2|TRBV25-1
TGTGCCAGCAGGCCCCGGGACAGTTATGGCTACACCTTC
CASRPRDSYGYTF
>12|NA|NA|TRBJ1-2|TRBV30
TGTGCCTGGAGGAAGGACTCGTATGGCTACACCTTC
CAWRKDSYGYTF
>15|NA|NA|TRBJ2-5|TRBV19
TGTGCCAGTAGTCGCGGGGTTGGGGGAGAGGAGACCCAGTACTTC
CASSRGVGGEETQYF
>12|NA|NA|TRBJ1-1|TRBV18
TGTGCCAGCTCAGGGCCGTTCACTGAAGCTTTCTTT
CASSGPFTEAFF
>11|NA|NA|TRBJ2-1|TRBV13
TGTGCCAGCAGCCTACTCAATGAGCAGTTCTTC
CASSLLNEQFF
>14|NA|NA|TRBJ1-5|TRBV27
TGTGCCAGCAGTTTTCGCGGGGGCAATCAGCCCCAGCATTTT
CASSFRGGNQPQHF
>14|NA|once|TRBJ1-5|TRBV15
TGTGCCACCAGCACCAGGGGTGGCAATCAGCCCCAGCATTTT
CATSTRGGNQPQHF
>17|TRBD2|NA|TRBJ2-1|TRBV27
TGTGCCAGCAGTTCGACTAGCGGGAGGGGTTCCTACAATGAGCAGTTCTTC
CASSSTSGRGSYNEQFF
>15|TRBD1|NA|TRBJ2-4|TRBV7-3
TGTGCCAGCAGCTTAGAGGGGGCAGCCAAAAACATTCAGTACTTC
CASSLEGAAKNIQYF
>14|NA|NA|TRBJ2-5|TRBV29-1
TGCAGCGCAACCCTCCGACAGTCCCAAGAGACCCAGTACTTC
CSATLRQSQETQYF
>17|TRBD2|NA|TRBJ2-1|TRBV6-4
TGTGCCAGCAGTGACTCCTTCCTAGCGGGAGCTCGGAATGAGCAGTTCTTC
CASSDSFLAGARNEQFF
>16|NA|NA|TRBJ2-3|TRBV28
TGTGCCAGCAGTTTATCTTTTATGGAGGCGGGATCGAGGCAGTATTTT
CASSLSFMEAGSRQYF
>17|NA|NA|TRBJ1-2|TRBV25-1
TGTGCCAGCAGTGAAACGAAGTTGACAGGAACCCACTATGGCTACACCTTC
CASSETKLTGTHYGYTF
>15|NA|NA|TRBJ2-2|TRBV7-2
TGTGCCAGCAGCTTAAACCAGGGGAACACCGGGGAGCTGTTTTTT
CASSLNQGNTGELFF
>15|NA|NA|TRBJ2-2|TRBV5-1
TGCGCCAGCAGCTTTAGTCAGGGCCCCACCGGGGAGCTGTTTTTT
CASSFSQGPTGELFF
>14|TRBD1|NA|TRBJ2-7|TRBV5-1
TGCGCCAGCAGCTACGACAGGGCTGGGAACGAGCAGTACTTC
CASSYDRAGNEQYF
>17|TRBD2|NA|TRBJ2-1|TRBV7-9
TGTGCCAGCAGCCTTCTGCCGGGACTAGCAAAATACAATGAGCAGTTCTTC
CASSLLPGLAKYNEQFF
>15|NA|NA|TRBJ2-7|TRBV5-8
TGTGCCAGCAGCTTAGGGGAGCGGGTGTTGAGCGAGCAGTACTTC
CASSLGERVLSEQYF
>13|NA|once|TRBJ2-7|TRBV9
TGTGCCAGCAGCGTAGACGGGTGGTACGAGCAGTACTTC
CASSVDGWYEQYF
>16|NA|NA|TRBJ2-2|TRBV4-3
TGCGCCAGCAGCCAAGCTCTGGGGGGTAGCACCGGGGAGCTGTTTTTT
CASSQALGGSTGELFF
>16|TRBD2|NA|TRBJ2-3|TRBV4-3
TGCGCCAGCAGCCAAAGGACTAGCGGGAGCACAGATACGCAGTATTTT
CASSQRTSGSTDTQYF
>14|TRBD2|NA|TRBJ2-3|TRBV30
TGTGCCTGGTCTCGCGGGAGTCCCTCAGATACGCAGTATTTT
CAWSRGSPSDTQYF
>14|TRBD1|once|TRBJ1-1|TRBV5-1
TGCGCCAGCAGCCTGCAGACAGGGCCCGCGGAAGCTTTCTTT
CASSLQTGPAEAFF
>13|NA|NA|TRBJ1-1|TRBV18
TGTGCCAGCTCACCCCAGAAGAACACTGAAGCTTTCTTT
CASSPQKNTEAFF
>14|TRBD1|NA|TRBJ2-1|TRBV6-6
TGTGCCAGCAACCCGGGACAGGGGCAAAATGAGCAGTTCTTC
CASNPGQGQNEQFF
>17|NA|NA|TRBJ2-1|TRBV9
TGTGCCAGCAGCGTGATGGGGACTCCCGGAGGGTACAATGAGCAGTTCTTC
CASSVMGTPGGYNEQFF
>14|TRBD1|NA|TRBJ1-1|TRBV30
TGTGCCTGGAATAAAGGGGGCCCGCTCGCTGAAGCTTTCTTT
CAWNKGGPLAEAFF
>14|NA|NA|TRBJ1-3|TRBV29-1
TGCAGCGTTGAAACGTGGAGCTCTGGAAACACCATATATTTT
CSVETWSSGNTIYF
>13|NA|NA|TRBJ1-1|TRBV11-2
TGTGCCAGCAGCTCCCCGTGGAACACTGAAGCTTTCTTT
CASSSPWNTEAFF